Shown below are 6 T cell receptor beta chains from a single sample sequenced in a study of blood T cells in healthy people across ages. Sample-barcoded 5' priming and a J-beta primer mix drove a second PCR of about 6 to 12 cycles. TCRdb redid the calling of the 5' RACE reads with MiXCR, one entry per CDR3 protein. The sample includes about 900,000 distinct CDR3 sequences, approximately 49% of them seen just once. The sequencing input was blood. The receptors here all came from a man between 25 and 39 years old in good health.

The chain joins TRBV6-6 to TRBJ2-3; D unclear. Germline V lookup: CDR1 MNHNY, CDR2 SVGAGI (reference sequence). V lost 3 bases and J lost 5, with 12 bases in between. The CDR3 runs to 14 residues. This chain's CDR3 is CASSYPPNGDTQYF. CDR3 bases: TGTGCCAGCAGTTATCCCCCTAACGGAGATACGCAGTATTTT.

The chain uses TRBV24-1 and TRBJ2-3; no definite D call. V lost 5 bases, J lost 6 bases, and 5 bases lay in between. This CDR3 spans 11 amino acids. CDR1 is KGHDR and CDR2 is SFDVKD in the germline V gene. CDR3 sequence reads: CATSVGDTQYF. In DNA form, the CDR3 reads TGTGCCACCAGTGTCGGCGATACGCAGTATTTT.

This chain joins TRBV29-1 and TRBJ1-6, with TRBD1 matching 7 bases. The CDR3 length is 13 residues. Trimming at V came to 4 bases and at J to 11 bases, leaving 8 bases not matched to a gene. The germline gives CDR1 SQVTM, CDR2 ANQGSEA. This CDR3 reads CSVGEGANPPLHF. CDR3 in DNA: TGCAGCGTTGGTGAGGGGGCGAATCCACCCCTCCACTTT.

The chain recombines TRBV5-1 with TRBJ2-7; TRBD1 matches at 7 bases. From germline, CDR1 is SGHRS and CDR2 YFSETQ. The CDR3 consists of 13 residues. J gave up 2 bases and V 7 bases, and 6 bases lay outside the gene matches. DNA for the CDR3: TGCGCCAGCGCCGGGACAGACGCCTACGAGCAGTACTTC. Translation: CASAGTDAYEQYF.

The J gene is TRBJ1-6, the V gene TRBV5-6, with 7 bases that match TRBD1. The trim removed 4 bases at V and 7 bases at J, leaving 8 bases unmatched. The CDR3 is made up of 15 amino acids. Germline CDR1 and CDR2: SGHDT and YYEEEE. The CDR3, as DNA: TGTGCCAGCAGCCGGCAGACAGGGTGGAATTCACCCCTCCACTTT. Residues: CASSRQTGWNSPLHF.

The CDR3 nucleotides read TGTGCCAGCCCTGGTCGACTACCCGACCAAGAGACCCAGTACTTC. Protein: CASPGRLPDQETQYF. The rearrangement uses TRBV6-5 and TRBJ2-5, with D perhaps matching TRBD2 (5 bases). The CDR3 extends over 15 amino acids. Germline assignment: CDR1 MNHEY and CDR2 SVGAGI. Trimming removed 8 bases at V and 0 bases at J, with 16 bases between.